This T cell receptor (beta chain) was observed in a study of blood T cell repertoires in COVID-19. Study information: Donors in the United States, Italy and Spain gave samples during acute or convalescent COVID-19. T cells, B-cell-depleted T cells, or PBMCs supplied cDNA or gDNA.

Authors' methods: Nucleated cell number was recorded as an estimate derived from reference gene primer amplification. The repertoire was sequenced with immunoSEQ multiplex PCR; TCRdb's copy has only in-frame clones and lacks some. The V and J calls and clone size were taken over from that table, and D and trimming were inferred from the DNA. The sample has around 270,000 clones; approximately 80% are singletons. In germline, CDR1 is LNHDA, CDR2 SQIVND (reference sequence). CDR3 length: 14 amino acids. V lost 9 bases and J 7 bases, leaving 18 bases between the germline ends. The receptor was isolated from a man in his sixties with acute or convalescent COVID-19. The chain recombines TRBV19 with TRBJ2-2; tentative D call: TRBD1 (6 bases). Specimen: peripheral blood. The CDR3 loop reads CARRTGSNFGELFF. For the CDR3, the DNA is TGTGCCAGGAGAACAGGGTCCAATTTCGGGGAGCTGTTTTTT.